This T cell receptor beta chain was profiled in a study of cytomegalovirus exposure and HLA in healthy donors. The PCR had 60 Vbeta and 13 Jbeta primers. TCRdb's table, derived via immunoSEQ multiplex PCR, lists solely in-frame clones and lacks some. The repertoire holds under 150,000 clones, approximately 84% seen once, with roughly 1.5% in the top ten. Trimming took 3 bases from V and 6 from J, leaving 9 bases between them. The CDR3 sequence is 13 residues long. In germline, CDR1 is SGHTA, CDR2 FQGNSA. Sequences were obtained from PBMCs. The chain recombines TRBV7-2 with TRBJ2-1; TRBD1 might be the D (6 bases). This TCR was recovered from a woman in her late teens or twenties in good health and CMV-seronegative. CDR3 region: CASSFGQFNEQFF. In DNA, the CDR3 is TGTGCCAGCAGCTTTGGACAGTTCAATGAGCAGTTCTTC.